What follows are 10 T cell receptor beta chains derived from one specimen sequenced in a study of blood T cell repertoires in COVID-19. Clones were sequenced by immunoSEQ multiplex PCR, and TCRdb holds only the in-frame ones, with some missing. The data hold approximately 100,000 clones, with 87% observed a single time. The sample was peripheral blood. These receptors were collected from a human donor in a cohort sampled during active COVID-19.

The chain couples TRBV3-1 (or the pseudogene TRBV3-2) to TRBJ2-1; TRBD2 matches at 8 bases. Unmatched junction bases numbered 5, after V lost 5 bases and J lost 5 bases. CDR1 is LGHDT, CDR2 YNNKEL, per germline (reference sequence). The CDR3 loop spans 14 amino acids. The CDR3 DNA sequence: TGTGCCAGCAGCGGGACTAGGGTGAACAATGAGCAGTTCTTC. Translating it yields CASSGTRVNNEQFF.

The CDR3, as DNA: TGTGCCAGCAGTCCGGGTGCCTACGAGCAGTACTTC. Translation: CASSPGAYEQYF. The chain uses TRBV12-3 or TRBV12-4 and TRBJ2-7, with no clear D. CDR3 length: 12 amino acids. The V and J ends lost 5 bases and 2 bases respectively, with 7 bases between them.

The CDR3 reads CSANDRGPTDTQYF. For the CDR3, the DNA is TGCAGTGCTAATGACAGGGGGCCAACAGATACGCAGTATTTT. The V call is TRBV20-1, the J call TRBJ2-3; 10 nucleotides agree with TRBD1. The V gene's germline CDR1 is DFQATT and CDR2 SNEGSKA (reference sequence). The CDR3 covers 14 residues. V gave up 4 bases and J gave up 3 bases; unmatched junction bases: 4.

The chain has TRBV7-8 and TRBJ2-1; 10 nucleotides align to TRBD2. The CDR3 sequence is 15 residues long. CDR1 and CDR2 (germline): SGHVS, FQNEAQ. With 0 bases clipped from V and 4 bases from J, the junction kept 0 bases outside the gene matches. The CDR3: CASSLATSGYNEQFF. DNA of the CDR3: TGTGCCAGCAGCTTAGCGACTAGCGGGTACAATGAGCAGTTCTTC.

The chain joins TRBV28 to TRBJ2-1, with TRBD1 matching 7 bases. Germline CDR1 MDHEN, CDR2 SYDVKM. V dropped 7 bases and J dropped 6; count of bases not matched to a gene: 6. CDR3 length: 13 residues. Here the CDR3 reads CASKGQPLNEQFF. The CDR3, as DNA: TGTGCCAGCAAGGGACAGCCACTCAATGAGCAGTTCTTC.

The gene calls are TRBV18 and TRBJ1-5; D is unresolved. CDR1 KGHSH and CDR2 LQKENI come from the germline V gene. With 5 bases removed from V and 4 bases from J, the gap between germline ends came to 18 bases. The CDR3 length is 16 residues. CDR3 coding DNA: TGTGCCAGCTCATCGCTACGTGGAGGGTCGAATCAGCCCCAGCATTTT. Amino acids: CASSSLRGGSNQPQHF.

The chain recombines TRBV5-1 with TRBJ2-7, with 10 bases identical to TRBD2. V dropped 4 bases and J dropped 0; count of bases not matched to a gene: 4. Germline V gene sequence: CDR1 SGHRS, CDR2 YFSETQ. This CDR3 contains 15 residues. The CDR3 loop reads CASSVSGRVSYEQYF. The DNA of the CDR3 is TGCGCCAGCAGCGTCAGCGGGAGGGTCTCCTACGAGCAGTACTTC.

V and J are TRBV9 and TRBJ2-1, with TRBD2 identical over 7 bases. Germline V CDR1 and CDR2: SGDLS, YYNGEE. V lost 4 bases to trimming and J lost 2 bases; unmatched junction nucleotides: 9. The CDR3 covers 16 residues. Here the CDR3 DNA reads TGTGCCAGCAGCACCAGACTAGCCGACCCCTACAATGAGCAGTTCTTC. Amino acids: CASSTRLADPYNEQFF.

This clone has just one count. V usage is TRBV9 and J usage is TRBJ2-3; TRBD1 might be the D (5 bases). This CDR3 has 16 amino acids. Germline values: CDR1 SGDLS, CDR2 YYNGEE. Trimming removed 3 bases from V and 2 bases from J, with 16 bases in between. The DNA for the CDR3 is TGTGCCAGCAGCGCGCGCCTGACAGATCCCACAGATACGCAGTATTTT. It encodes CASSARLTDPTDTQYF.

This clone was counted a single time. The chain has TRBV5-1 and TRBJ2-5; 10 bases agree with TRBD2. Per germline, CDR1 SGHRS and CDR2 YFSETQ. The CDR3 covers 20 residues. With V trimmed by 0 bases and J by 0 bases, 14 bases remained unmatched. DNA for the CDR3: TGCGCCAGCAGCTTGGCCAGGAAAACTAGCGGGGCACCGTACCAAGAGACCCAGTACTTC. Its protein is CASSLARKTSGAPYQETQYF.